The sequence of this T cell receptor beta chain was determined in a study of T cell responses to AZD1222 COVID-19 vaccine. Assay: immunoSEQ multiplex PCR; the TCRdb copy retains only in-frame clones and omits some. The sample contains a few hundred thousand clones, 85% to 95% of which appear only once. The receptor was isolated from an adult in good health. This sample comprised peripheral blood, obtained on day 0 of AZD1222 vaccination.

The CDR3 here is CASSLGSADGYTF. CDR3 sequence (DNA): TGTGCCAGCAGCCTAGGCTCGGCTGATGGCTACACCTTC. The chain links TRBV7-9 to TRBJ1-2, with D unclear. The CDR3 has 13 amino acids. The germline V gene has CDR1 SEHNR and CDR2 FQNEAQ (reference sequence). Trimming stripped 5 bases from V and 6 bases from J, with 13 bases between.